Listed below are T cell receptor beta chains from one sample, sequenced in a study of blood T cell repertoires in COVID-19. Sequencing was performed with immunoSEQ multiplex PCR; in TCRdb, only in-frame clones are kept and a portion is missing. This sample has some 230,000 clones, with under 90% found just once. The specimen was peripheral blood. The receptors come from a woman aged 60-70 years who had recovered from COVID-19. The CDR3 runs from the conserved cysteine through the conserved F or W. D genes are given only for firm matches. The size entry is marked missing in some rows and otherwise reads once, few, many or a size class.

J gene,D gene,clone size,V gene,CDR3 DNA,CDR3 protein
TRBJ1-4,-,-,TRBV18,TGTGCCAGCTCACCCACGGGTTACGGGAATGAAAAACTGTTTTTT,CASSPTGYGNEKLFF
TRBJ2-7,TRBD1,-,TRBV6-2/TRBV6-3,TGTGCCAGCAGTTACCCGGGACAGGGGATCTACGAGCAGTACTTC,CASSYPGQGIYEQYF
TRBJ1-5,TRBD1,-,TRBV30,TGTGCCTGGAGTGTACTGGGGCAGGGGGCGGACCAGCCCCAGCATTTT,CAWSVLGQGADQPQHF
TRBJ1-5,-,-,TRBV2,TGTGCCAGCAGTGGAAATCGCGGTGAGCCCCAGCATTTT,CASSGNRGEPQHF
TRBJ2-3,-,once,TRBV3-1/TRBV3-2,TGTGCCAGCAGCCTAATAAGCACAGATACGCAGTATTTT,CASSLISTDTQYF
TRBJ2-2,TRBD2,once,TRBV19,TGTGCCAGTAGTCCCCCGACTAGCGCGAACACCGGGGAGCTGTTTTTT,CASSPPTSANTGELFF
TRBJ1-6,TRBD1,few,TRBV18,TGTGCCAGCTCACCGGACGGCAGGGGGCGGTCACCCCTCCACTTT,CASSPDGRGRSPLHF
TRBJ1-4,TRBD1,-,TRBV19,TGTGCCAGTAGCGGACAGGGGGGATATGATGAAAAACTGTTTTTT,CASSGQGGYDEKLFF
TRBJ2-1,TRBD1,-,TRBV5-5,TGTGCCAGCAGTGGCGGGACAGGGGATCCAGACAATGAGCAGTTCTTC,CASSGGTGDPDNEQFF
TRBJ1-3,-,-,TRBV12-3/TRBV12-4,TGTGCCACCCGCTCAACAGGCGGAAACACCATATATTTT,CATRSTGGNTIYF
TRBJ1-3,-,-,TRBV6-4,TGTGCCAGCAGGGCGCCCGAGGGAACCGGAAACACCATATATTTT,CASRAPEGTGNTIYF
TRBJ2-5,TRBD2,-,TRBV11-2,TGTGCCAGCAGCCCCTTTAGCGGGGGGACCCAAGAGACCCAGTACTTC,CASSPFSGGTQETQYF
TRBJ2-2,-,-,TRBV9,TGTGCCAGCAGCGTAAGCCTGCCCCGCAACACCGGGGAGCTGTTTTTT,CASSVSLPRNTGELFF
TRBJ2-7,-,-,TRBV13,TGTGCCAGCACCCAAGGGGGTGGCTACGAGCAGTACTTC,CASTQGGGYEQYF
TRBJ1-2,TRBD1,-,TRBV2,TGTGCCAGCAGTTCGGGACAGGGCAGGGGCTACACCTTC,CASSSGQGRGYTF
TRBJ2-1,TRBD2,-,TRBV15,TGTGCCACCAGCAGAGGAGGTGCGGGGGGCCTGAATGAGCAGTTCTTC,CATSRGGAGGLNEQFF
TRBJ1-1,-,-,TRBV5-1,TGCGCCAGCAGCTTGATGGTGACAGGAGGAACTGAAGCTTTCTTT,CASSLMVTGGTEAFF
TRBJ2-7,TRBD1,-,TRBV5-6,TGTGCCAGCAGCTCTCAGGGGGCACTAGGGGAGCAGTACTTC,CASSSQGALGEQYF
TRBJ1-1,TRBD1,-,TRBV30,TGTGCCTGGAACAACAGGGGGCCTGTGGGCACTGAAGCTTTCTTT,CAWNNRGPVGTEAFF
TRBJ2-3,TRBD1,-,TRBV28,TGTGCCAGCAGTCCCCCGGGACAGGGAATTAATACGCAGTATTTT,CASSPPGQGINTQYF
TRBJ1-1,-,few,TRBV5-1,TGCGCCAGCAGCTTGTCGGGGGTCCGTAACACTGAAGCTTTCTTT,CASSLSGVRNTEAFF
TRBJ1-4,-,-,TRBV7-9,TGTGCCAGCAGCTACGGACAACCAACTAATGAAAAACTGTTTTTT,CASSYGQPTNEKLFF
TRBJ2-7,TRBD1,-,TRBV6-1,TGTGCCAGCAGTGAACCTGACAGGGGGCACGAGCAGTACTTC,CASSEPDRGHEQYF
TRBJ1-5,TRBD1,few,TRBV30,TGTGCCTGGGCCTGGACAGGGGGTGAGCAGCCCCAGCATTTT,CAWAWTGGEQPQHF
TRBJ1-2,TRBD1,few,TRBV18,TGTGCCAGCTCCGACAGGGGAGGCTACACCTTC,CASSDRGGYTF
TRBJ2-1,TRBD2,-,TRBV2,TGTGCCAGCAGCGGCGCCGGGACTAGCGGGGGGGTCCCCCCGTTCTTC,CASSGAGTSGGVPPFF
TRBJ2-2,-,many,TRBV6-4,TGTGCCAGCAGTGACTCGTACAGTCACCCGGGGGAGCTGTTTTTT,CASSDSYSHPGELFF
TRBJ2-1,-,-,TRBV6-4,TGTGCCAGCAGTCCCTACGGGGGAGTGGGAAATGAGCAGTTCTTC,CASSPYGGVGNEQFF
TRBJ2-1,TRBD2,once,TRBV4-1,TGCGCCAGCAAAGGGACTAGCAGCGATGAGCAGTTCTTC,CASKGTSSDEQFF
TRBJ2-7,TRBD1,few,TRBV5-1,TGCGCCAGCAGCTTACCGACAGGGGGCGCGTCCTACGAGCAGTACTTC,CASSLPTGGASYEQYF
TRBJ1-2,-,once,TRBV29-1,TGCAGCGTTGAAGATCTAAGGCGGTATGGCTACACCTTC,CSVEDLRRYGYTF
TRBJ2-3,TRBD2,-,TRBV4-2,TGTGCCAGCAGCCAGCCGGGACTAGGCCTCACAGATACGCAGTATTTT,CASSQPGLGLTDTQYF
TRBJ2-2,TRBD1,-,TRBV19,TGTGCCAGTAGTATGGGACAGGGTCTCACCGGGGAGCTGTTTTTT,CASSMGQGLTGELFF
TRBJ2-1,-,-,TRBV30,TGTGCCTGGAGTGCTGGCTCTGAGCAGTTCTTC,CAWSAGSEQFF
TRBJ1-2,-,-,TRBV6-5,TGTGCCAGCAGGGACAGCGTAAGTGGCTACACCTTC,CASRDSVSGYTF